Included here is one T cell receptor beta chain sequence, with context. CDR3 size: 15 residues. J lost 5 bases, V lost 1 base, and 6 bases had no gene match. Germline-derived CDR1 and CDR2 are LNHNV and YYDKDF (reference sequence). These data belong to a study of control samples from healthy donors and cancer patients. Profiled with immunoSEQ multiplex PCR; TCRdb holds only in-frame clones, not every one. This table holds about 76,000 clones, about nine tenths found once. The chain joins TRBV15 to TRBJ1-1; TRBD1 aligns across 8 bases. Sequencing used PBMCs. The clonotype comes from a woman aged 45 to 65 with colorectal cancer. In nucleotides, the CDR3 is TGTGCCACCAGCAGAGCCGGACAGGGTGAGACTGAAGCTTTCTTT. It yields the protein CATSRAGQGETEAFF.